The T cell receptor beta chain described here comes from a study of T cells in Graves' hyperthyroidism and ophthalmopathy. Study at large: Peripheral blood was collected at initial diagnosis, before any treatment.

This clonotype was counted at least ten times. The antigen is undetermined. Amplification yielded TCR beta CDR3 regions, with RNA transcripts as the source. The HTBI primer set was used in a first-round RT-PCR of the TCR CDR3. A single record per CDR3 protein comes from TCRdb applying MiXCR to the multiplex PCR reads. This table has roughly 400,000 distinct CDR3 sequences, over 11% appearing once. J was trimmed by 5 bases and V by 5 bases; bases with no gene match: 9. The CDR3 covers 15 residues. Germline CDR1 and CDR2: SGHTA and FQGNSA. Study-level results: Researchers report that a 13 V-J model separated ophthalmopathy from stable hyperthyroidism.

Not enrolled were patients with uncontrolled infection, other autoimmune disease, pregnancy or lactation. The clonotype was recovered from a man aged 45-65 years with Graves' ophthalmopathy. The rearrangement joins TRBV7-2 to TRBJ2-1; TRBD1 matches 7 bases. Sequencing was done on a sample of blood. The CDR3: CASSLRTGFHNEQFF. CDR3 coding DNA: TGTGCCAGCAGCCTTCGGACAGGTTTCCACAATGAGCAGTTCTTC.